The clone carrying this TCR beta chain has only one observation. The antigen remains unidentified. Unstimulated regulatory T cells (CD4+CD25+CD127-), CD4+CD25- non-regulatory cells, CD4 and CD8 cells were FACS-sorted from thawed PBMCs. These data originate in a study of Tregs in tolerant kidney transplant recipients. Produced via immunoSEQ multiplex PCR; TCRdb's table is partial and in-frame only. The profile covers approximately 100,000 clones, with 93% appearing a single time and 0.46% taken by the ten largest. Whole-study findings and limits: Tregs expanded with activated donor B cells seemed most donor-specific.

CDR3 length: 15 residues. V lost 3 bases to trimming and J lost 4 bases; unmatched junction nucleotides: 6. Germline-derived CDR1 and CDR2 are SEHNR and FQNEAQ (reference sequence). The clonotype comes from a human donor who received a combined kidney and bone marrow transplant. The input for sequencing was CD4+ T cells from blood, taken before the transplant. V usage is TRBV7-9 and J usage is TRBJ2-7, with 10 bases aligning to TRBD2. The CDR3 sequence: CASSFGTSEPYEQYF. The DNA for the CDR3 is TGTGCCAGCAGCTTCGGGACTAGCGAGCCGTACGAGCAGTACTTC.